Presented here are 30 T cell receptor beta chains from one specimen sequenced in a study of blood T cell repertoires in COVID-19 (dated by TCRdb to 2020 to 2022). The protocol used for the library was the immunoSEQ multiplex PCR assay. TCRdb obtained this table from immuneACCESS and retained in-frame rearrangements with V and J assigned. These tables miss some clones; where compared with another copy, unresolved V genes account for less than half of the shortfall, and the remainder is unexplained. The sample table lists 230,000 or so clones, around 83% of them with a count of one. The top ten hold roughly 6.7% of the sample. The sequenced sample consisted of PBMCs or T cells enriched from blood (not recorded which). The receptors shown here come from a woman in her fifties or sixties who had been exposed to COVID-19.

This chain uses TRBV30 with TRBJ2-5, with no clear D. CDR1 and CDR2 from the germline V gene are GTSNPN and SVGIG (reference sequence). V was trimmed by 2 bases and J by 6 bases, leaving 4 bases between them. This CDR3 spans 10 amino acids. The CDR3 nucleotides are TGTGCCTGGAGTCAAAAGACCCAGTACTTC. This sequence encodes CAWSQKTQYF.

This clone appeared many times. This sequence joins TRBV11-2 and TRBJ2-1, with TRBD1 matching over 7 bases. V shed 2 bases and J 1 base; nucleotides not matched to a gene: 2. The CDR3 has 15 residues. Per germline, CDR1 SGHAT and CDR2 FQNNGV. The CDR3 coding sequence is TGTGCCAGCAGCTTACTCAGGGGGTCCTACAATGAGCAGTTCTTC. This sequence encodes CASSLLRGSYNEQFF.

The chain recombines TRBV30 with TRBJ1-1, with TRBD1 identical over 10 bases. The CDR3 has 13 residues. Germline V lookup: CDR1 GTSNPN, CDR2 SVGIG (reference sequence). J gave up 7 bases and V 2 bases, and 4 bases lay outside the gene matches. The DNA for the CDR3 is TGTGCCTGGAGTAATGACAGGGGGCATGAAGCTTTCTTT. Its protein is CAWSNDRGHEAFF.

The chain combines TRBV14 with TRBJ2-7, with 7 bases matching TRBD1. Germline V lookup: CDR1 SGHDN, CDR2 FVKESK. The V gene end was trimmed by 2 bases and the J gene end by 3 bases; junction bases not matched to a gene: 4. The CDR3 has 14 amino acids. The CDR3 nucleotides are TGTGCCAGCAGCCAACGGACAGGCCGCTACGAGCAGTACTTC. Translated, it gives CASSQRTGRYEQYF.

The gene calls are TRBV27 and TRBJ1-5, with D maybe TRBD1 (5 bases). CDR1 is MNHEY, CDR2 SMNVEV, per germline (reference sequence). The V and J ends lost 2 bases and 5 bases respectively, with 10 bases between them. There are 14 residues in the CDR3. CDR3 amino acids: CASSLRSGDQPQHF. The CDR3 DNA sequence: TGTGCCAGCAGTTTACGATCGGGGGATCAGCCCCAGCATTTT.

This clone was picked up one time. The J gene is TRBJ2-7, the V gene TRBV7-9; the D gene is possibly TRBD1 (5 bases). The V gene's germline CDR1 is SEHNR and CDR2 FQNEAQ (reference sequence). The CDR3 is 14 residues long. V was shortened by 5 bases and J by 6 bases, with 17 bases between the two germline ends. This CDR3 is CASSLTPRVSEQYF. The CDR3 DNA sequence: TGTGCCAGCAGCCTTACCCCCAGGGTTAGCGAGCAGTACTTC.

V gene TRBV13 combines with J gene TRBJ2-1, with D uncertain. This CDR3 has 20 residues. V shed 5 bases and J shed 1 base, with 27 bases lying between them. Germline CDR1 and CDR2: PRHDT and FYEKMQ (reference sequence). The CDR3 protein is CASSRRGPTLPSRSYNEQFF. CDR3 DNA: TGTGCCAGCAGCCGTCGCGGCCCGACTCTACCTTCAAGGTCCTACAATGAGCAGTTCTTC.

The chain couples TRBV6-6 to TRBJ1-5, with D possibly TRBD1 on 6 matching bases. Germline loops: CDR1 MNHNY, CDR2 SVGAGI (reference sequence). CDR3 size: 14 residues. Trimming took off 3 bases at V and 7 bases at J, with 13 bases between the two ends. Here the CDR3 DNA reads TGTGCCAGCAGTTATAGGGGGGGCAGGCAGCCCCAGCATTTT. Translation gives CASSYRGGRQPQHF.

The CDR3 DNA sequence: TGTGCCAGCAGCTTGAAGCCACCCAAGGCTTTCTTT. It translates to CASSLKPPKAFF. This chain joins TRBV7-2 and TRBJ1-1, with D uncertain. V was shortened by 3 bases and J by 11 bases, with 13 bases between the two germline ends. CDR1 is SGHTA, CDR2 FQGNSA, per germline. The CDR3 runs 12 residues. Using reference TRBV7-2 and TRBJ1-1 for the parts outside the CDR3, the full variable domain is GAGVSQSPSNKVTEKGKDVELRCDPISGHTALYWYRQSLGQGLEFLIYFQGNSAPDKSGLPSDRFSAERTGGSVSTLTIQRTQQEDSAVYLCASSLKPPKAFFGQGTRLTVV.

A single count supports this clone. V gene TRBV11-1 combines with J gene TRBJ1-1; TRBD1 matches 9 bases. The CDR3 consists of 14 residues. The junction had 12 bases not matched to a gene; V was cut back by 5 bases and J by 11 bases. Looked up from germline, CDR1 is SGHAT and CDR2 is FQDESV (reference sequence). CDR3 DNA sequence: TGTGCCAGCAGCCGGGGTCTCGGGGACAGGGTGGCTTTCTTT. Its protein product is CASSRGLGDRVAFF.

V gene TRBV21-1 combines with J gene TRBJ1-5; the table's D call, TRBD1, was not checked against the DNA. TRBV21-1 is a known pseudogene. The CDR3 is 14 residues long. The CDR3: CASSKGQGYQPQHF. CDR3 sequence (DNA): TGTGCCAGCAGCAAGGGACAGGGCTATCAGCCCCAGCATTTT.

The genes are TRBV19 and TRBJ1-1; possibly TRBD1 for D (5 bases). CDR3 length: 15 residues. CDR1 is LNHDA and CDR2 is SQIVND in the germline V gene (reference sequence). Trimming took 8 bases from V and 4 from J, leaving 20 bases between them. CDR3 sequence: CASSLSGGGITEAFF. The CDR3 DNA follows: TGTGCCAGTTCCTTGTCGGGGGGAGGGATCACTGAAGCTTTCTTT.

The J gene is TRBJ1-2, the V gene TRBV28; 7 bases align to TRBD1. V shed 5 bases, J shed 9 bases, and the junction held 9 bases outside the gene matches. Per the germline V gene, CDR1 is MDHEN and CDR2 is SYDVKM. CDR3 length: 13 residues. CDR3 DNA sequence: TGTGCCAGCAGTCCAAACGACAGGGTACGCTACACCTTC. Encoded protein: CASSPNDRVRYTF.

The genes are TRBV7-9 and TRBJ1-1, with 7 bases fitting TRBD1. The germline CDR1 and CDR2 sequences are SEHNR and FQNEAQ (reference sequence). The CDR3 spans 14 residues. Germline trimming cut 1 base from V and 4 bases from J; bases unmatched to any gene: 3. CDR3 loop: CASSLVGTATEAFF. CDR3 nucleotides: TGTGCCAGCAGCTTAGTAGGGACAGCCACTGAAGCTTTCTTT.

V usage is TRBV2 and J usage is TRBJ1-1; the D is unclear. This CDR3 contains 16 residues. The germline V and J ends were trimmed by 2 bases and 1 base, with 14 bases remaining between them. Germline V gives CDR1 SNHLY, CDR2 FYNNEI. The CDR3 spells CASSEKHLPPNTEAFF. For the CDR3, the DNA is TGTGCCAGCAGTGAAAAACACCTTCCACCGAACACTGAAGCTTTCTTT.

This clone has only a few counts. The rearrangement uses TRBV3-1 (or the pseudogene TRBV3-2) and TRBJ2-1, with TRBD2 identical over 9 bases. The germline CDR1 and CDR2 sequences are LGHDT and YNNKEL (reference sequence). CDR3 size: 16 residues. J was trimmed by 8 bases and V by 3 bases; bases with no gene match: 11. The CDR3 reads CASSQGPGLAFHEQFF. Here the CDR3 DNA reads TGTGCCAGCAGCCAGGGTCCGGGACTAGCTTTCCATGAGCAGTTCTTC.

This rearrangement joins TRBV6-2 or TRBV6-3 to TRBJ1-2, with D possibly TRBD1 on 5 matching bases. This CDR3 has 16 amino acids. Germline assignment: CDR1 MNHEY and CDR2 SVGEGT. V dropped 2 bases and J dropped 4 bases, with 17 bases sitting between them. CDR3 in amino acids: CASSYSGVDSGYGYTF. As DNA, the CDR3 is TGTGCCAGCAGTTACAGTGGGGTCGACAGTGGCTATGGCTACACCTTC.

The chain has TRBV6-4 and TRBJ2-1, with 7 bases lining up with TRBD1. The CDR3 loop spans 14 amino acids. CDR1 MRHNA and CDR2 SNTAGT come from the germline V gene. The V gene end was trimmed by 2 bases and the J gene end by 4 bases; junction bases not matched to a gene: 2. CDR3 nucleotide sequence: TGTGCCAGCAGTGACGGGACAGAGTACAATGAGCAGTTCTTC. It specifies CASSDGTEYNEQFF.

The CDR3 reads CASSQDRGLANYGYTF. CDR3 bases: TGCGCCAGCAGCCAAGATCGAGGCCTAGCTAACTATGGCTACACCTTC. J is TRBJ1-2 and V is TRBV4-3; D is undetermined. Germline V gene lookup returns CDR1 LGHNA and CDR2 YSLEER. This CDR3 has 16 amino acids. V shed 0 bases and J shed 0 bases, with 11 bases lying between them.

This chain links TRBV11-3 with TRBJ2-7; 11 bases align to TRBD1. CDR1 and CDR2 (germline): SGHNT, YENEEA. The CDR3 covers 13 residues. Unmatched junction bases numbered 4, after V lost 5 bases and J lost 7 bases. The CDR3 sequence is CASSQDRGQEQYF. DNA for the CDR3: TGTGCCAGCAGCCAGGACAGGGGGCAGGAGCAGTACTTC.

The J gene is TRBJ2-2, the V gene TRBV5-4; tentatively, D is TRBD1 (6 bases). Trimming cost V 10 bases and J 5 bases, with 15 bases left between them. The CDR3 contains 13 residues. Germline lookup yields CDR1 SGHNT and CDR2 YYREEE (reference sequence). The CDR3 sequence is CASKQGWTGELFF. DNA of the CDR3: TGTGCCTCAAAACAGGGTTGGACCGGGGAGCTGTTTTTT.

The rearrangement joins TRBV5-8 to TRBJ2-3; TRBD2 matches 8 bases. The germline V gene has CDR1 SGHTS and CDR2 YDEGEE. The CDR3 is made up of 15 amino acids. V lost 4 bases and J lost 2; bases outside the gene matches: 6. CDR3 coding DNA: TGTGCCAGCAGCCGGGAGGGGGGGGACACAGATACGCAGTATTTT. It codes for CASSREGGDTDTQYF.

This clone was seen a handful of times. The chain links TRBV12-3 or TRBV12-4 to TRBJ1-2; D possibly corresponds to TRBD1 (6 bases). V was cut by 8 bases and J by 4 bases, with 11 bases left in between. The CDR3 covers 12 residues. The DNA of the CDR3 is TGTGCCAGCCGCAAACAGGGCTATGGCTACACCTTC. Amino acid sequence: CASRKQGYGYTF.

The chain carries TRBV12-3 or TRBV12-4 and TRBJ1-2; D is perhaps TRBD1 (6 bases). The length of the CDR3 is 13 residues. The V end was cut by 3 bases, the J end by 6 bases, with 11 bases between. The CDR3 region is CASSLAGAHGYTF. CDR3 sequence (DNA): TGTGCCAGCAGTTTGGCGGGGGCCCATGGCTACACCTTC.

The gene calls are TRBV3-1 (or the pseudogene TRBV3-2) and TRBJ2-2, with 14 bases identical to TRBD2. Germline values: CDR1 LGHDT, CDR2 YNNKEL (reference sequence). The V gene end was trimmed by 6 bases and the J gene end by 4 bases; junction bases not matched to a gene: 4. The CDR3 runs 16 residues. CDR3 residues: CASRPGTSGGTGELFF. CDR3 bases: TGTGCCAGCAGACCCGGGACTAGCGGGGGCACCGGGGAGCTGTTTTTT.

This chain links TRBV11-2 with TRBJ2-1, with 7 bases lining up with TRBD2. The CDR3 contains 16 residues. J gave up 3 bases and V 7 bases, and 12 bases lay outside the gene matches. Per germline, CDR1 SGHAT and CDR2 FQNNGV. The DNA of the CDR3 is TGTGCCAGCATTGGCCCTTCGGGGGGACTCTACAATGAGCAGTTCTTC. Translating it yields CASIGPSGGLYNEQFF.

The chain combines TRBV27 with TRBJ1-2, with TRBD1 identical over 7 bases. The CDR3 consists of 13 residues. Germline CDR1 MNHEY, CDR2 SMNVEV (reference sequence). V lost 6 bases and J lost 4; bases outside the gene matches: 5. The CDR3 here is CASSTTGAYGYTF. DNA of the CDR3: TGTGCCAGCAGCACTACAGGGGCCTATGGCTACACCTTC.

In this sample, this clone turned up once. The chain uses TRBV18 and TRBJ1-2; D gene ambiguous. The CDR3 runs to 13 residues. Trimming stripped 3 bases from V and 2 bases from J, with 7 bases between. Germline CDR1 KGHSH, CDR2 LQKENI. This CDR3 reads CASSPAENYGYTF. DNA for the CDR3: TGTGCCAGCTCACCGGCGGAGAACTATGGCTACACCTTC.

This rearrangement joins TRBV5-6 to TRBJ1-1; D is undetermined. Between the trimmed V and J ends, which lost 2 bases and 0 bases, there was a span of 14 bases. In germline, CDR1 is SGHDT, CDR2 YYEEEE. The CDR3 runs 16 residues. CDR3 coding DNA: TGTGCCAGCAGCTTTTACCAGGTGGCCCTGAACACTGAAGCTTTCTTT. The encoded protein is CASSFYQVALNTEAFF.

The V gene is TRBV19, the J gene TRBJ1-6; no clear D. V gave up 1 base and J gave up 6 bases, with 13 bases separating them. This CDR3 contains 16 residues. From germline, CDR1 is LNHDA and CDR2 SQIVND (reference sequence). As DNA, the CDR3 is TGTGCCAGTAGTATAGGGGCAGGTATGAGTAATTCACCCCTCCACTTT. Protein sequence: CASSIGAGMSNSPLHF.